This T cell receptor (beta chain) came from a study of cytomegalovirus exposure and HLA in healthy donors (dated by TCRdb to the late 2010s). With regard to the full study: According to an earlier analysis of 550 to 700 of the donors, 150 million to 200 million T cells yielded roughly 100 million unique TCR beta sequences and approximately 300 Gb of sequence data. Roughly 300 gigabases of sequencing data and 75 million to 85 million unique TCR sequences made up an early release that covered over 550 HLA-typed donors. Among the approximately 400 genotyped donors, more than 70% belonged to the genetic ancestry cluster associated with self-reported Caucasian donors. The study aimed to test whether signatures of past pathogen exposure could be identified by cataloging public T cell receptors. Using immunosequencing, the study profiled T cell repertoires from 666 subjects and related those repertoires to cytomegalovirus serostatus. A separate validation cohort of some 130 different subjects was used in addition to the roughly 670-subject first cohort. To predict cytomegalovirus infection status, the study brought together high-throughput TCR immunosequencing, statistical association of individual TCRs with disease status, and machine learning. In a later analysis, previously published TCR beta repertoires from 500 to 750 donors were re-analyzed and high-resolution HLA genotyping was added so that TCR occurrence patterns could be studied. Rather than using new phenotypic data, the later analysis identified candidate immune exposures from TCR beta sequences and from how often those sequences occurred across donors. An earlier analysis of a few hundred of the donors applied high-throughput TCR beta sequencing to assess whether each TCR beta V gene segment acted as functional or pseudogenic. Alongside the repertoire data, information on donor age, sex, ethnicity and CMV serostatus was compiled. In a later genetic analysis, genome-wide SNP genotypes for about three fifths of the 666 donors were used, and that subset was treated as a discovery cohort. Every discovery cohort repertoire had been produced on one sequencing platform. HLA typing covered class I and class II loci at four-digit resolution. The number of donors typed differed by locus, with roughly 620-640 for A, B, C, DRB1 and DQB1, around 520 for DQA1, about 610 for DPA1, and roughly 450 for DPB1. Roughly 5 DR-DQ haplotypes were handled as single units for association and clustering, since linkage in the cohort was strong. Among a few hundred genotyped donors of the cohort, an average of about 240,000 unique TCR beta nucleotide sequences were sequenced per donor, 15% to 20% of them non-productive. The investigation overall reported the following: In a later analysis, HLA-associated TCR beta chains were found to be more clonally expanded and to have lower generation probabilities than equally common non-associated chains. Most CMV-associated TCR beta chains appeared to be HLA-restricted in a later analysis, and the HLA associations seemed to be driven largely by CMV exposure. The earlier analysis of a few hundred of the donors excluded fewer than 20 rarely observed V segments, including chromosome 9 orphons, because counts were too low. Linkage disequilibrium might explain the correlated functional status among segregating V segments, but an unknown experimental factor could not be ruled out. Only TCR beta chains were sequenced in this cohort, and the absence of alpha or paired-chain data limited detectable features. Across donors, most TCR sequences were observed very rarely, whereas some public TCRs were present in many individuals. Some IMGT-functional V segments, including TRBV6-2 and TRBV6-3, could not be told apart with the 87-base-pair reads, so those segments were excluded. According to a later analysis, parvovirus B19, influenza, CMV and Epstein-Barr virus appeared linked to several top co-occurrence clusters. A further reported finding was that TCR beta sequences accurately predicted the HLA-A and HLA-B alleles for most subjects in the first cohort. The authors suggested that the approach could potentially be extended to other disease states and immunological phenotypes. At a false discovery rate of 0.05, a later analysis linked some 17,000 TCR beta sequences to specific HLA alleles. A later genetic analysis associated a missense DCLRE1C variant with V-gene and J-gene trimming of TCR beta chains, and an independent cohort replicated the association. Because HLA typing was unavailable for some donors at each locus, only the typed subset was used in association tests. When HLA alleles, especially DR and DQ, strongly co-occurred, attributing TCR associations to individual alleles was difficult. The classifier was reported to diagnose cytomegalovirus status with high specificity and sensitivity in both the original and validation cohorts. In a later analysis, the rate of TCR association differed among HLA loci, with DRB1 alleles having the most associated TCRs and HLA-C alleles having the fewest. Three of the identified cytomegalovirus-associated TCR beta chains were confirmed in vitro to be specific for cytomegalovirus antigens. Compared with the 666-donor mean, donors in an Asian-associated ancestry cluster had fewer N-insertions in productive TCRs, according to a later genetic analysis. A group of highly shared sequence variants was considered likely to be a technical artifact of the sequencing pipeline. The presence/absence analyses assumed that sequencing depth was roughly uniform across donors, and that assumption may not be true. The study listed approximately 150 TCR beta chains as associated with cytomegalovirus. CMV serostatus was the only immune exposure information available for the cohort. In an earlier analysis of approximately 590 of the donors, most TCR beta V segments were observed in productive rearrangements about 87% or about 30% of the time, broadly matching IMGT annotations.

Its CDR3 holds 16 amino acids, cysteine through phenylalanine. Just the 48-base CDR3 DNA is kept, in frame starting at base 1. CDR1 MNHEY and CDR2 SMNVEV were looked up in the germline V gene (reference sequence). Unmatched junction bases come to 4, with V trimmed by 0 bases and J by 7 bases. The cohort consisted of some 670 healthy bone marrow donors. Cohort members were all nominally healthy when sampled, although unrecorded immune exposures were likely present. The donor tested CMV seropositive, placing the donor among the 250 to 300 seropositive members of the cohort. Every donor gave a peripheral blood sample, and the peripheral blood mononuclear cells from that sample were used for TCR beta sequencing. The Qiagen DNeasy Blood Extraction Kit was used to extract genomic DNA from the blood cell samples. About this clone: Which antigen it targets is not known.

The library was built by means of the immunoSEQ multiplex PCR assay. For the multiplex PCR, a mixture combining 60 forward primers for TCR Vbeta segments and 13 reverse primers for TCR Jbeta segments was used. The CDR3 region of rearranged TCR beta genes was amplified from genomic DNA by a multiplex PCR assay. Amplified TCR beta libraries were sequenced as 87-base-pair reads on the Illumina HiSeq System. Concerning the study's data processing: A later analysis counted approximately 74 million unique TCR beta chains across the 700 or so repertoires, and 9 million to 14 million of these chains were shared by at least two donors. To remove PCR and sequencing errors, raw reads were error-corrected and collapsed into unique sequences using a nearest-neighbor algorithm that merged closely related sequences. Alignment of CDR3 sequences to IMGT reference sequences was used to assign V, D and J gene segments. For a sequence to be retained, a match of at least six nucleotides was required to both a V gene segment and a J gene segment. A rearrangement was called productive if the CDR3 had no stop codons and remained in frame with V and J, and every other rearrangement was called non-productive. Following IMGT convention, CDR3 was defined as the stretch from the second conserved V-encoded cysteine up to the conserved J-encoded phenylalanine. In an earlier analysis of 587 of the donors, sequences lacking an unambiguous match to a single V gene segment were excluded. An earlier analysis of a few hundred of the donors classified V segments as functional when productive rearrangements were above 56.7% and as segregating when the standard deviation between donors was above 5%. To diagnose cytomegalovirus status from the catalog of TCR beta chain sequences, a statistical classification framework was built. A later analysis assigned V and J genes by comparing TCR nucleotide sequences with IMGT/GENE-DB human TR gene sequences. In a later analysis, CDR3 sequences and most-parsimonious VDJ recombination scenarios were assigned using the TCRdist pipeline. In a later analysis, each TCR beta chain was defined by its CDR3 amino acid sequence together with its V-gene family, and reads without a unique V-gene family were excluded. As a way to deal with suspected cross-contamination and a sequencing artifact, a later analysis dropped 450 to 600 nucleotide sequences that were highly shared and had low generation probability. A later analysis calculated a clonal expansion index for each public chain from normalized within-repertoire ranks of inferred template counts. Generation probabilities in a later analysis came from a VDJ recombination model fitted to out-of-frame rearrangements, and those results were checked against IGoR. Hypergeometric tests were used in a later analysis to score TCR-TCR, TCR-HLA and TCR-CMV co-occurrence, with a repertoire-size bias correction applied to the TCR pairs. In a later analysis, false discovery rates were estimated by permuting HLA or CMV assignments 20 times. In a later analysis, co-occurring TCRs were grouped using DBSCAN, with TCRdist sequence similarity added in when clustering inside HLA-allele-positive subsets. Co-occurrence clustering excluded repertoires with fewer than 30,000 or more than 120,000 public chains, plus five with anomalous nucleotide sharing. Not all clones reach the TCRdb copy of this immuneACCESS table, which keeps in-frame sequences only. Checked studies attribute under half of the gap to unresolved V genes and leave the rest unexplained. V and J calls and clone size are copied from that table; D and trimming were computed from the DNA. The sample table holds 70,000 to 75,000 clones. The top ten hold 3.8% of the sample.

The sequence was collected from a female donor in good health and CMV-seropositive. The chain was built from TRBV27 and TRBJ1-6; 9 bases in the middle match TRBD1. The specimen sequenced was PBMCs. The CDR3 protein is CASSLSGTGYNSPLHF. The base sequence is TGTGCCAGCAGTTTATCTGGGACAGGGTACAATTCACCCCTCCACTTT.